The sequence of this T cell receptor (beta chain) was determined in a study of human T cells and chemical hapten exposure. The V gene's germline CDR1 is MNHEY and CDR2 SVGAGI. This CDR3 has 15 amino acids. V was trimmed by 4 bases and J by 0 bases, leaving 7 bases between them. TCRdb passed the RACE reads through MiXCR, listing each CDR3 protein once. This table holds 70,000 or so distinct CDR3 sequences, around 10% found once. The time point was: patch test 3, about 24 weeks after DPC sensitization. Treatment reported: therapeutic diphenylcyclopropenone sensitization with weekly scalp DPC. The receptor was derived from a woman between 45 and 60 years old with alopecia areata. Some clones in this sample may be carry-over from other donors' samples. The source material was whole blood, sampled in connection with sensitization to the hapten diphenylcyclopropenone (DPC). V usage is TRBV6-5 and J usage is TRBJ1-6; D ambiguous. This chain's CDR3 is CASSSTGSYNSPLHF. CDR3 DNA sequence: TGTGCCAGCAGTTCTACCGGCTCCTATAATTCACCCCTCCACTTT.